What follows describes a single T cell receptor (beta chain). Its antigen is undetermined. The entry originates in a study of blood T cells in healthy people across ages. Roughly 9 milliliters of peripheral blood were drawn from each donor. The study, taken as a whole, reports: Long-lived donors exceeded aged donors in naive CD4+ cells and diversity.

A second PCR of roughly 7 to 11 cycles used a sample-barcoded 5' primer and a J-beta primer mix. Sequencing of every sample gave 3 million or more CDR3-containing paired-end reads. TCRdb itself ran the 5' RACE reads through MiXCR, one entry per CDR3 protein. The data contain 1.5 million to 2 million distinct CDR3 sequences, roughly 27% of them singletons. This sequence was found in a woman aged 30 to 39 in good health. Specimen: blood.

CDR3 in amino acids: CASSELSADNSPLHF. The CDR3 DNA reads TGCGCCAGCAGTGAGTTATCGGCTGATAATTCACCCCTCCACTTT. This sequence joins TRBV10-2 and TRBJ1-6, with no clear D. Trimming shortened V by 1 base and J by 5 bases, and 9 bases separated the two germline ends. The CDR3 runs 15 residues. CDR1 and CDR2 from the germline V gene are WSHSY and SAAADI.